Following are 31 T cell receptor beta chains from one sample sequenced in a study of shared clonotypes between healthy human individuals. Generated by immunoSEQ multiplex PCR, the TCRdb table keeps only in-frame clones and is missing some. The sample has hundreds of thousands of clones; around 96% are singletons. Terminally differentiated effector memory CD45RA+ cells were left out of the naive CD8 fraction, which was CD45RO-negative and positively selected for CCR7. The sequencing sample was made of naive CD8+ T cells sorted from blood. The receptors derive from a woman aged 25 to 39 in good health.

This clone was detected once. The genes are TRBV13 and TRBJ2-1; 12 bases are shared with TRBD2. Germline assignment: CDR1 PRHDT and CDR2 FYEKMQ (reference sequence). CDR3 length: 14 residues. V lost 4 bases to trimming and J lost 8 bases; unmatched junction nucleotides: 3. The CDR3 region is CASSSRLAGDEQFF. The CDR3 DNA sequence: TGTGCCAGCAGCTCCCGACTAGCGGGAGATGAGCAGTTCTTC.

CDR3 in amino acids: CASSVESVTNYGYTF. CDR3 nucleotide sequence: TGTGCCAGCAGCGTAGAGTCAGTTACTAACTATGGCTACACCTTC. The V gene is TRBV9, the J gene TRBJ1-2; D is ambiguous. Per the germline V gene, CDR1 is SGDLS and CDR2 is YYNGEE. V was trimmed by 0 bases and J by 0 bases, leaving 9 bases between them. The CDR3 loop spans 15 amino acids.

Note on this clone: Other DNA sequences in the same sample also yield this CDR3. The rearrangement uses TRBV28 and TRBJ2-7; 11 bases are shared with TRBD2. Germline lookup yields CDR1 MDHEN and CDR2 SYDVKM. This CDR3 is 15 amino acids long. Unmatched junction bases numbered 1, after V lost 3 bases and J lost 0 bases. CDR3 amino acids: CASSLGLAASYEQYF. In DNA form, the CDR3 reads TGTGCCAGCAGTTTGGGACTAGCGGCCTCCTACGAGCAGTACTTC.

DNA for the CDR3: TGCGCCAGCAGTGGGGACACTGAAGCTTTCTTT. It specifies CASSGDTEAFF. The rearrangement joins TRBV5-1 to TRBJ1-1; the D is unclear. V was clipped by 5 bases and J by 3 bases, with 5 bases between them. The CDR3 has 11 amino acids. Looked up from germline, CDR1 is SGHRS and CDR2 is YFSETQ.

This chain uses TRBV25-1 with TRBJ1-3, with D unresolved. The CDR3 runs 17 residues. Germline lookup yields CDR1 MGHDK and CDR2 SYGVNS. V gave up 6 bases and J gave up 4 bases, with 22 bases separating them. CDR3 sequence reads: CASSESPNRLVGNTIYF. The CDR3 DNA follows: TGTGCCAGCAGCGAAAGCCCAAACCGACTTGTCGGAAACACCATATATTTT.

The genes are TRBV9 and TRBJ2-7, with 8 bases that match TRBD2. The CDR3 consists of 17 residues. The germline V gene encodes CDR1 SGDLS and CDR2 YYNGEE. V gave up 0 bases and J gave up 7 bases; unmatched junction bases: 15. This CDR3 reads CASSVGTGTGGQVEQYF. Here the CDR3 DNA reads TGTGCCAGCAGCGTAGGGACCGGGACGGGAGGGCAGGTTGAGCAGTACTTC.

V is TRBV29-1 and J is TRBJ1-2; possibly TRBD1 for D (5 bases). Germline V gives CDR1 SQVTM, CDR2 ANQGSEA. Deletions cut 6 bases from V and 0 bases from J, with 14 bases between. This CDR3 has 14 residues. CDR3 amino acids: CSVNQGAANYGYTF. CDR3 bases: TGCAGCGTCAACCAGGGTGCAGCTAACTATGGCTACACCTTC.

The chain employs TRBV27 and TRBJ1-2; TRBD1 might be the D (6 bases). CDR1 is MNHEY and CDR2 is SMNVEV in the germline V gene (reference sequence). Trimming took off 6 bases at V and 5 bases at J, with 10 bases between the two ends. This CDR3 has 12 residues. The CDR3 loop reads CASRSGAYGYTF. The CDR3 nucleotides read TGTGCCAGCAGGTCGGGGGCTTATGGCTACACCTTC.

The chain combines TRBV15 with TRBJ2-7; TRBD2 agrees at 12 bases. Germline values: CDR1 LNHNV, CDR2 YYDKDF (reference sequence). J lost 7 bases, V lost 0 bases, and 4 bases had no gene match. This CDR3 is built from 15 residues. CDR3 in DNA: TGTGCCACCAGCAGAGAAGTAGGACTAGCGGGGGAGCAGTACTTC. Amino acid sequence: CATSREVGLAGEQYF.

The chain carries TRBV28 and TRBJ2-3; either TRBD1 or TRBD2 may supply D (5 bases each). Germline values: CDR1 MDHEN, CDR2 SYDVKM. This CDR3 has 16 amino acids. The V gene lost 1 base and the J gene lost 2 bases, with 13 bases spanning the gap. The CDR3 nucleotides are TGTGCCAGCAGTTTATATGGGACGAGTAACACAGATACGCAGTATTTT. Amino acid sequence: CASSLYGTSNTDTQYF.

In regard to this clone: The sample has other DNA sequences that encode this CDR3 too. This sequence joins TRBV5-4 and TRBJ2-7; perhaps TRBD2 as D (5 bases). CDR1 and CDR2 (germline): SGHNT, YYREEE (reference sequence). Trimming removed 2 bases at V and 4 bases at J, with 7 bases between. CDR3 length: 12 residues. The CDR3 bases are TGTGCCAGCAGCTTTGGAGGTTACGAGCAGTACTTC. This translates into CASSFGGYEQYF.

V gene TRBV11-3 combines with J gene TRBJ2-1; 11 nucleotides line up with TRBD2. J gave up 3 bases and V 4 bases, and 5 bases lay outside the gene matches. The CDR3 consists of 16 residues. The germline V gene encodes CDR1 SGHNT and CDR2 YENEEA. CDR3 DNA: TGTGCCAGCAGCTCAGATAGCGGGAGGGACTACAATGAGCAGTTCTTC. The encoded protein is CASSSDSGRDYNEQFF.

The CDR3 region has the DNA TGTGCCAGCAGCCACGTGGGTTCAGCCTACGAGCAGTACTTC. As protein: CASSHVGSAYEQYF. V is TRBV6-1 and J is TRBJ2-7, with D unresolved. This CDR3 contains 14 residues. Germline V gene data show CDR1 as MNHNS and CDR2 as SASEGT. The germline V and J ends were trimmed by 6 bases and 2 bases, with 14 bases remaining between them.

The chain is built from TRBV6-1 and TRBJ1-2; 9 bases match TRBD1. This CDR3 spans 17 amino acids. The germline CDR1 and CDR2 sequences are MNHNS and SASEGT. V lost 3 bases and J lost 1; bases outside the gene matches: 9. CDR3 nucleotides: TGTGCCAGCAGTGACTTGGACAGGGGAAGCCTTAACTATGGCTACACCTTC. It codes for CASSDLDRGSLNYGYTF.

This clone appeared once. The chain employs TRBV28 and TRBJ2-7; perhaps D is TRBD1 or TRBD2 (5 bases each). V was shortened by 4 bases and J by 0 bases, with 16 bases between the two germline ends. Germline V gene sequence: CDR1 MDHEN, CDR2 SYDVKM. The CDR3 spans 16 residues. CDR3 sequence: CASSSPGGRGSYEQYF. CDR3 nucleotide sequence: TGTGCCAGCAGTTCGCCTGGGGGACGGGGCTCCTACGAGCAGTACTTC.

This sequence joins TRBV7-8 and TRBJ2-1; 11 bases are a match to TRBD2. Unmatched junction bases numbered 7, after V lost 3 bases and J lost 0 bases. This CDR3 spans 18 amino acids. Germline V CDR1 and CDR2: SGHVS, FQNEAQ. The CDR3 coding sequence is TGTGCCAGCAGCTTCGGACTAGCGGGTGGCAGCTCCTACAATGAGCAGTTCTTC. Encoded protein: CASSFGLAGGSSYNEQFF.

The CDR3 here is CASSRELAETQYF. In DNA form, the CDR3 reads TGTGCCAGCAGCCGAGAACTAGCGGAGACCCAGTACTTC. The gene calls are TRBV7-6 and TRBJ2-5, with 7 bases aligning to TRBD2. The V and J ends lost 5 bases and 5 bases, in that order; junction bases with no gene match: 5. Germline V gives CDR1 SGHVS, CDR2 FNYEAQ. The CDR3 covers 13 residues.

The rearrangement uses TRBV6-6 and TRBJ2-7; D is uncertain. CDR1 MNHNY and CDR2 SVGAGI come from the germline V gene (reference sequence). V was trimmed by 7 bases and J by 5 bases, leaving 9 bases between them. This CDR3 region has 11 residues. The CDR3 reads CASTAADEQYF. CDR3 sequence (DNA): TGTGCCAGCACGGCCGCGGACGAGCAGTACTTC.

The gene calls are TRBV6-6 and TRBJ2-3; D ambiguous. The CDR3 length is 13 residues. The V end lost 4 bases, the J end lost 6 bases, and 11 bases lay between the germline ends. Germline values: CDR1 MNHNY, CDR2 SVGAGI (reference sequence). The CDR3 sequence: CASSSKESDTQYF. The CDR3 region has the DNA TGTGCCAGCAGTTCGAAAGAGAGCGATACGCAGTATTTT.

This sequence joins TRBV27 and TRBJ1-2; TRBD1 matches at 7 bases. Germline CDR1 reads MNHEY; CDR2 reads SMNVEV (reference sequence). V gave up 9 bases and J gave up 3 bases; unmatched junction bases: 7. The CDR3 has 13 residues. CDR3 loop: CASREGTDYGYTF. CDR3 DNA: TGTGCCAGTCGAGAGGGGACAGACTATGGCTACACCTTC.

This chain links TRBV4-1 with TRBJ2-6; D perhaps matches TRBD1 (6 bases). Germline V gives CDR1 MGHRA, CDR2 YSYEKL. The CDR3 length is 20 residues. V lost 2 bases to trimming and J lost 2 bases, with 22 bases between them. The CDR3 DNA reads TGCGCCAGCAGCCAAAGCACCCCTCCTGGGGGCAGGGCTGGGGCCAACGTCCTGACTTTC. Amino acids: CASSQSTPPGGRAGANVLTF.

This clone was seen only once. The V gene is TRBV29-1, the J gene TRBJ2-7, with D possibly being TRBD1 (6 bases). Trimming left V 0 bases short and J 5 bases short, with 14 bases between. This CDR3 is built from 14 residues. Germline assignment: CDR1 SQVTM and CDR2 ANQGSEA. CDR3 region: CSVEEVRGQNEQYF. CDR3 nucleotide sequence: TGCAGCGTTGAAGAGGTCAGGGGCCAAAACGAGCAGTACTTC.

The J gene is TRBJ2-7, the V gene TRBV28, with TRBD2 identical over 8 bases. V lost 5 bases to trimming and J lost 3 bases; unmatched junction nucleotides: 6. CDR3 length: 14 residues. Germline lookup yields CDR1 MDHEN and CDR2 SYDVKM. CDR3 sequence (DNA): TGTGCCAGCAGTCCCCCCCGGGGGGGCTACGAGCAGTACTTC. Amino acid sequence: CASSPPRGGYEQYF.

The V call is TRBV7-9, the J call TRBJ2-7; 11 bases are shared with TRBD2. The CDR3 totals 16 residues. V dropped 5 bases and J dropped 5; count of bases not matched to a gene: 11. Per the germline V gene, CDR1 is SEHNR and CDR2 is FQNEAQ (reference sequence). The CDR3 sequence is CASSPMHSGRADEQYF. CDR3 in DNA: TGTGCCAGCAGCCCGATGCATAGCGGGAGGGCCGACGAGCAGTACTTC. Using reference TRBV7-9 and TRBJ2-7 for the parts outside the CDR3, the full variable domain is DTGVSQNPRHKITKRGQNVTFRCDPISEHNRLYWYRQTLGQGPEFLTYFQNEAQLEKSRLLSDRFSAERPKGSFSTLEIQRTEQGDSAMYLCASSPMHSGRADEQYFGPGTRLTVT.

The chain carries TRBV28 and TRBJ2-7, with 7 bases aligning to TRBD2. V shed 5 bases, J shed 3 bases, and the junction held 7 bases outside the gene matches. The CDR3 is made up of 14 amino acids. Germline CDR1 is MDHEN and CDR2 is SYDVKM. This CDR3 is CASSPGLVGYEQYF. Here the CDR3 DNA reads TGTGCCAGCAGTCCAGGACTAGTCGGCTACGAGCAGTACTTC.

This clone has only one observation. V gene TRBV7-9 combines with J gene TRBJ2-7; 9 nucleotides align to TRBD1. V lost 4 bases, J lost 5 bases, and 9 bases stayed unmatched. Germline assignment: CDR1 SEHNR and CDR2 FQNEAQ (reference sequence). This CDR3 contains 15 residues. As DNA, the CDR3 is TGTGCCAGCAGCTCACAGGGGGCGCCCTCGGACGAGCAGTACTTC. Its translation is CASSSQGAPSDEQYF.

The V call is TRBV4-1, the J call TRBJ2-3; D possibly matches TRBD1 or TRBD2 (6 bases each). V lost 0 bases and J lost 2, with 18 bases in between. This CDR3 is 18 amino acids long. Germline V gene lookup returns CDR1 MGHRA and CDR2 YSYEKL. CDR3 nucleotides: TGCGCCAGCAGCCAAGATCCTACTCCGGGGGCCCTCACAGATACGCAGTATTTT. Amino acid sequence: CASSQDPTPGALTDTQYF.

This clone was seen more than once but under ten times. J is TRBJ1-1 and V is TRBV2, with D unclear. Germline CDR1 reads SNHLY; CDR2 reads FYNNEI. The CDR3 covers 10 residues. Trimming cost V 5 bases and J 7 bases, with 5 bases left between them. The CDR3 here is CASSMHEAFF. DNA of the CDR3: TGTGCCAGCAGTATGCATGAAGCTTTCTTT. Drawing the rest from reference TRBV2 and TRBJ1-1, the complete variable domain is EPEVTQTPSHQVTQMGQEVILRCVPISNHLYFYWYRQILGQKVEFLVSFYNNEISEKSEIFDDQFSVERPDGSNFTLKIRSTKLEDSAMYFCASSMHEAFFGQGTRLTVV.

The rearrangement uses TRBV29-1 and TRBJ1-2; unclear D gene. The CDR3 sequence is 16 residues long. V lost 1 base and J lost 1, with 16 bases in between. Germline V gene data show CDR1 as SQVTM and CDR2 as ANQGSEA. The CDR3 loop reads CSVEAINPPVNYGYTF. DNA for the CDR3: TGCAGCGTTGAAGCGATAAACCCCCCGGTTAACTATGGCTACACCTTC.

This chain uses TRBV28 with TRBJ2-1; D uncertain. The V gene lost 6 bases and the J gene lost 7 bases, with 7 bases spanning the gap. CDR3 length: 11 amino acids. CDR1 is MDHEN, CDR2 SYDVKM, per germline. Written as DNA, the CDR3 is TGTGCCAGCAGCCCAAATAATGAGCAGTTCTTC. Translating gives CASSPNNEQFF.

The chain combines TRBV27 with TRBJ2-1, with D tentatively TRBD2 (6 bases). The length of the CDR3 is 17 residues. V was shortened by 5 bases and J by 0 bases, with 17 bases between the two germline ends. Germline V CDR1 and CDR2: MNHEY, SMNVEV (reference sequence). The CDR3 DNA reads TGTGCCAGCAGTAAAGGGACTGCGGAAAGCTCCTACAATGAGCAGTTCTTC. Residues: CASSKGTAESSYNEQFF.